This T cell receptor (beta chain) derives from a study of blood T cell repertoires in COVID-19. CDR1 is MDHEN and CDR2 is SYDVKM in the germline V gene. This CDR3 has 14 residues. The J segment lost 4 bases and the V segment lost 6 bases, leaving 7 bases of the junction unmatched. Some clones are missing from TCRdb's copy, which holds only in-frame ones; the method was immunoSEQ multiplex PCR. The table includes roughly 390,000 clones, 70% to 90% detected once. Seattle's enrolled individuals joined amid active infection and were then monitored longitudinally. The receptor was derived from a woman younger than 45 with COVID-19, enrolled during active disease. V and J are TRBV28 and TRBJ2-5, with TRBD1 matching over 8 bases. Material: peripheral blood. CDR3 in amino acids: CASSPGQAAETQYF. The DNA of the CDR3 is TGTGCCAGCAGCCCGGGACAGGCCGCAGAGACCCAGTACTTC. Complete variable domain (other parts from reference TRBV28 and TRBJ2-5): DVKVTQSSRYLVKRTGEKVFLECVQDMDHENMFWYRQDPGLGLRLIYFSYDVKMKEKGDIPEGYSVSREKKERFSLILESASTNQTSMYLCASSPGQAAETQYFGPGTRLLVL.